This T cell receptor beta chain was observed in a study of blood T cell repertoires in COVID-19. In the study overall: The cDNA or gDNA used as material had been derived from T cells, B-cell-depleted T cells, or PBMCs.

TCRdb keeps only in-frame clones here, not all; method: immunoSEQ multiplex PCR. The sample records 150,000 to 200,000 clones, around 89% being singletons. This TCR was recovered from a human donor in a cohort sampled during active COVID-19. The sample consisted of peripheral blood.

CDR3 bases: TGTGCCAGCAGCTTAGGGCGGGGAGACTATGGCTACACCTTC. Encoded protein: CASSLGRGDYGYTF. The rearrangement joins TRBV7-8 to TRBJ1-2; no definite D call. This CDR3 region has 14 residues. Per germline, CDR1 SGHVS and CDR2 FQNEAQ. Trimming removed 1 base at V and 3 bases at J, with 9 bases between. Drawing the rest from reference TRBV7-8 and TRBJ1-2, the complete variable domain is GAGVSQSPRYKVAKRGQDVALRCDPISGHVSLFWYQQALGQGPEFLTYFQNEAQLDKSGLPSDRFFAERPEGSVSTLKIQRTQQEDSAVYLCASSLGRGDYGYTFGSGTRLTVV.